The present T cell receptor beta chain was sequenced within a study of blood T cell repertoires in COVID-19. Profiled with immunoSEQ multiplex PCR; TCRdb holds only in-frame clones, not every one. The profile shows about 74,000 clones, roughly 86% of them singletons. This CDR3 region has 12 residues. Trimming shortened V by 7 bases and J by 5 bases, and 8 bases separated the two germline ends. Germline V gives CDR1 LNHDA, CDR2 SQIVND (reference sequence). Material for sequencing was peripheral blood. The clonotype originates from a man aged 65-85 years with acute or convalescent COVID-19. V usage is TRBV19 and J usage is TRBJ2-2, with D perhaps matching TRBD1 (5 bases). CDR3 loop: CASTQGTGELFF. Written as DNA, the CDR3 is TGTGCCAGTACGCAGGGAACCGGGGAGCTGTTTTTT.